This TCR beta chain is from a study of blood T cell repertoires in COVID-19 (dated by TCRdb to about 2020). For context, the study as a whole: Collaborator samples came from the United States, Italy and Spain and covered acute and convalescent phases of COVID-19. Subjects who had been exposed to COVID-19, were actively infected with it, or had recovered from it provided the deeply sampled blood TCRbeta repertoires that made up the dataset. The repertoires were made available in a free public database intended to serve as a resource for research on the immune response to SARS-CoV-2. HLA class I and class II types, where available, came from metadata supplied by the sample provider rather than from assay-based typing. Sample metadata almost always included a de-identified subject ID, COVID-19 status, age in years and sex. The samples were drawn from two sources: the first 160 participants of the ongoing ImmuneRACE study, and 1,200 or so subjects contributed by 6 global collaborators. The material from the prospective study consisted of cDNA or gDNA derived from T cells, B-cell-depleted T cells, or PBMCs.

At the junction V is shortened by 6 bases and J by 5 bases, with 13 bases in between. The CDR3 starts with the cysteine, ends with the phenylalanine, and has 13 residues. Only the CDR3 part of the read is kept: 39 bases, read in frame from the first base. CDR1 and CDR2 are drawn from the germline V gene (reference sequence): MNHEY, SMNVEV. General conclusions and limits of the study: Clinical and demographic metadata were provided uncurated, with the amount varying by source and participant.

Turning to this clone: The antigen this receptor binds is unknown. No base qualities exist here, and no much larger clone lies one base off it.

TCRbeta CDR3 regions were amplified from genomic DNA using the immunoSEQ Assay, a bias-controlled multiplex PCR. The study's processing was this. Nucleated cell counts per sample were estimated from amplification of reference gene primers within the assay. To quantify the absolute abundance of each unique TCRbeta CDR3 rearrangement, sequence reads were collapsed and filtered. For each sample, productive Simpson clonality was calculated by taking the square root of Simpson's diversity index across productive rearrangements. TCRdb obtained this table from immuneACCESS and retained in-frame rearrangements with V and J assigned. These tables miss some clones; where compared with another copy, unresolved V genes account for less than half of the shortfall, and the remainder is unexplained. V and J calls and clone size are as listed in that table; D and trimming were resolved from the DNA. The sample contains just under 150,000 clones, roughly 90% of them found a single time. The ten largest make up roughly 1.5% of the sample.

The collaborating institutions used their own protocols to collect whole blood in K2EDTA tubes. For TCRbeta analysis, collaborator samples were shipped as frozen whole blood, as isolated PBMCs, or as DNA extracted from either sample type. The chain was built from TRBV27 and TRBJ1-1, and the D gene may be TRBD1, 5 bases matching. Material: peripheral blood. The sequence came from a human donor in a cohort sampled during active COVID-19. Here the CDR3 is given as CASRPRVWTEAFF. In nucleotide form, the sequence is TGTGCCAGCAGACCCAGGGTGTGGACTGAAGCTTTCTTT.